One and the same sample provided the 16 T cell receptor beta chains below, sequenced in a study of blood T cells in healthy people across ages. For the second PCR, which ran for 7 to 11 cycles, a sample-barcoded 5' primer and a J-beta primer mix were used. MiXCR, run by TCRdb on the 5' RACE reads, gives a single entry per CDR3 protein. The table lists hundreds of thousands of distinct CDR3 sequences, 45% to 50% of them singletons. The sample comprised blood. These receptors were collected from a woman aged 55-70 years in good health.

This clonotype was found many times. CDR3 sequence: CASSLPGQLETQYF. DNA for the CDR3: TGTGCCAGCAGCTTACCGGGACAATTGGAGACCCAGTACTTC. The gene calls are TRBV7-2 and TRBJ2-5, with D maybe TRBD1 (6 bases). Per germline, CDR1 SGHTA and CDR2 FQGNSA. V lost 2 bases, J lost 5 bases, and 12 bases lay in between. The CDR3 length is 14 residues.

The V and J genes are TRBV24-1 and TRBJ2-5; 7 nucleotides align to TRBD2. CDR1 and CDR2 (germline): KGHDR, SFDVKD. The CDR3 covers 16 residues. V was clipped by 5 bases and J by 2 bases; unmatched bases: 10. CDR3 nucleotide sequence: TGTGCCACCAGTGCGGGGAAGCGGGGACTTCAAGAGACCCAGTACTTC. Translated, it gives CATSAGKRGLQETQYF.

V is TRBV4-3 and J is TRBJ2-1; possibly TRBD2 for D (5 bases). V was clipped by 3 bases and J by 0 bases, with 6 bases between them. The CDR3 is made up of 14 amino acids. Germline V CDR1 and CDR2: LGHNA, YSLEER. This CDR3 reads CASSQAGSYNEQFF. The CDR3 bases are TGCGCCAGCAGCCAGGCGGGCTCCTACAATGAGCAGTTCTTC.

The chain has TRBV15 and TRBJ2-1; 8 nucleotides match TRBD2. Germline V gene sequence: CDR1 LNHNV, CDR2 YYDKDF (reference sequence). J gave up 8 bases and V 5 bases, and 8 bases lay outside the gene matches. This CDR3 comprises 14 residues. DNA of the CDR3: TGTGCCACCAGCTTTCTAGCGGGTAGATATGAGCAGTTCTTC. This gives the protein CATSFLAGRYEQFF. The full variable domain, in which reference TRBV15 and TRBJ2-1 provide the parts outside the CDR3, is DAMVIQNPRYQVTQFGKPVTLSCSQTLNHNVMYWYQQKSSQAPKLLFHYYDKDFNNEADTPDNFQSRRPNTSFCFLDIRSPGLGDTAMYLCATSFLAGRYEQFFGPGTRLTVL.

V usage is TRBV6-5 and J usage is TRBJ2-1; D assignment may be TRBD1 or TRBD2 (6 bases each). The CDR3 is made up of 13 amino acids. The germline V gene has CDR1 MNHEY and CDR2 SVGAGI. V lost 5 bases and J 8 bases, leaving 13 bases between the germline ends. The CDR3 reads CASSLNGGDEQFF. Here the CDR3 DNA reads TGTGCCAGCAGTCTGAACGGGGGCGATGAGCAGTTCTTC.

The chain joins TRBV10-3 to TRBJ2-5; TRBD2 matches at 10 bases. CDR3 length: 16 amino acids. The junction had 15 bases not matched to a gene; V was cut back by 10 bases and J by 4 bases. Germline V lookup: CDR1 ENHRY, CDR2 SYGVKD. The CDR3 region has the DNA TGTGCCACGCAGGCTAGCGGGAGCGGTGGGATAGAGACCCAGTACTTC. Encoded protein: CATQASGSGGIETQYF.

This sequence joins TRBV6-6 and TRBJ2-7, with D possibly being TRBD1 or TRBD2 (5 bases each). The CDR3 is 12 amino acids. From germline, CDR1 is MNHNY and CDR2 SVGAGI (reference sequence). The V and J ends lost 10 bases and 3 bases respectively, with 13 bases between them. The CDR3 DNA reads TGTGCCACCAGGCAGGGAGACTACGAGCAGTACTTC. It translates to CATRQGDYEQYF.

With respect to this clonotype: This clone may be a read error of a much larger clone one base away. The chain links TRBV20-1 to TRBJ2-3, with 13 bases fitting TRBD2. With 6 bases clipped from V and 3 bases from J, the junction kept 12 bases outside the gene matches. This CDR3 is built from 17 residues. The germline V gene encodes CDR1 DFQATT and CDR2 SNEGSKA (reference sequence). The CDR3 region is CSAPGPGLAGPTDTQYF. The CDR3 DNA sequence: TGCAGTGCGCCAGGCCCGGGACTAGCGGGACCGACAGATACGCAGTATTTT.

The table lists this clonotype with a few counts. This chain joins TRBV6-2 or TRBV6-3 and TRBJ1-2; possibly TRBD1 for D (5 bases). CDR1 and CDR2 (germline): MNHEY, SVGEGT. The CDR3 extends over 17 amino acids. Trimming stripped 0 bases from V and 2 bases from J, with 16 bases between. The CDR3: CASSYSPWTLPNYGYTF. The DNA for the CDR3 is TGTGCCAGCAGTTACTCCCCTTGGACATTACCCAACTATGGCTACACCTTC.

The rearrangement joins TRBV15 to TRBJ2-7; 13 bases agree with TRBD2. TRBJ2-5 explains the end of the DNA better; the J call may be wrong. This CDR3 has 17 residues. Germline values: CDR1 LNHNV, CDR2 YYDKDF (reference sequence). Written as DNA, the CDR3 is TGTGCCACCAGCAGAGGGACTAGCGGGAGTGGGGCTGAGACCCAGTACTTC. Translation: CATSRGTSGSGAETQYF.

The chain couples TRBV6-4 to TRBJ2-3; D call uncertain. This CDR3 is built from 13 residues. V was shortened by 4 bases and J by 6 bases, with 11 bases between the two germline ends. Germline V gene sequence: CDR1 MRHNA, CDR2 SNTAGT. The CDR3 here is CASSVSVWDTQYF. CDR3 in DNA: TGTGCCAGCAGTGTGTCCGTTTGGGATACGCAGTATTTT.

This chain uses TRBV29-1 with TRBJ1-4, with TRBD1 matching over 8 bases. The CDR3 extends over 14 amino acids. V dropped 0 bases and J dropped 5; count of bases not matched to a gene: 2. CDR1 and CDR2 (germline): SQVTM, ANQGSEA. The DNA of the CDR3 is TGCAGCGTTGAAGATCCAGGGGGCAATGAAAAACTGTTTTTT. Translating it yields CSVEDPGGNEKLFF.

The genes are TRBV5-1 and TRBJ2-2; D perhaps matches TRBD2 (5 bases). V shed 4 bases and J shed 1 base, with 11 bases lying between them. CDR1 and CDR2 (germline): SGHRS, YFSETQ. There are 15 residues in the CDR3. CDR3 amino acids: CASSPLDLNTGELFF. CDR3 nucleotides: TGCGCCAGCAGCCCGCTGGACTTGAACACCGGGGAGCTGTTTTTT.

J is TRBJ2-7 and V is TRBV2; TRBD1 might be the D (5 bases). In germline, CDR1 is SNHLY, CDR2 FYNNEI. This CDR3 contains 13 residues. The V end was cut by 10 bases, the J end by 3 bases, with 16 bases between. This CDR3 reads CATQWGQNYEQYF. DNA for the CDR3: TGTGCCACCCAATGGGGCCAGAACTACGAGCAGTACTTC. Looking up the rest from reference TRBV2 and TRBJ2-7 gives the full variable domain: EPEVTQTPSHQVTQMGQEVILRCVPISNHLYFYWYRQILGQKVEFLVSFYNNEISEKSEIFDDQFSVERPDGSNFTLKIRSTKLEDSAMYFCATQWGQNYEQYFGPGTRLTVT.

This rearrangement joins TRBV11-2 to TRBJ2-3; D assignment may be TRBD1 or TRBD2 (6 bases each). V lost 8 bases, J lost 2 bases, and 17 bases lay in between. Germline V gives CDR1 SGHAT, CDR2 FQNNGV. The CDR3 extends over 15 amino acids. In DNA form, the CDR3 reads TGTGCCAGCGTTTTAGGGGGGTCCTCCACAGATACGCAGTATTTT. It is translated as CASVLGGSSTDTQYF.

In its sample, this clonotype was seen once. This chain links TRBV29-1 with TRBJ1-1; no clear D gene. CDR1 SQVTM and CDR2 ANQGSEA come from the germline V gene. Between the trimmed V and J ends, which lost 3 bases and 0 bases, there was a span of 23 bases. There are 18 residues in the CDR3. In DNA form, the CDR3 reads TGCAGCGTTGATGGGGTTTTGCAGGCACCGTCCTTGAACACTGAAGCTTTCTTT. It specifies CSVDGVLQAPSLNTEAFF.